This T cell receptor beta chain stems from a study of cytomegalovirus exposure and HLA in healthy donors. In the study overall: From donors who were HLA-typed, an early data release held about 85 million unique TCRs. Findings of the study overall: A later analysis revealed that TCR association rates differed between HLA loci, peaking at DRB1 and bottoming out at HLA-C.

This PCR relied on a set of 60 Vbeta primers and 13 Jbeta primers. The repertoire was sequenced with immunoSEQ multiplex PCR; TCRdb's copy has only in-frame clones and lacks some. This sample has some 93,000 clones, with less than 9.5% found just once. This clone was counted only a few times. Its target is unknown. The CDR3 totals 15 residues. The V gene's germline CDR1 is SGHRS and CDR2 YFSETQ. V dropped 2 bases and J dropped 0 bases, with 10 bases sitting between them. J is TRBJ2-3 and V is TRBV5-1; D is perhaps TRBD1 (5 bases). The sequencing sample was made of PBMCs. The TCR was taken from a man aged 50-59 years in good health and CMV-seropositive. The CDR3 reads CASSFRAPSTDTQYF. The CDR3 nucleotides are TGCGCCAGCAGCTTCAGGGCCCCCAGCACAGATACGCAGTATTTT.